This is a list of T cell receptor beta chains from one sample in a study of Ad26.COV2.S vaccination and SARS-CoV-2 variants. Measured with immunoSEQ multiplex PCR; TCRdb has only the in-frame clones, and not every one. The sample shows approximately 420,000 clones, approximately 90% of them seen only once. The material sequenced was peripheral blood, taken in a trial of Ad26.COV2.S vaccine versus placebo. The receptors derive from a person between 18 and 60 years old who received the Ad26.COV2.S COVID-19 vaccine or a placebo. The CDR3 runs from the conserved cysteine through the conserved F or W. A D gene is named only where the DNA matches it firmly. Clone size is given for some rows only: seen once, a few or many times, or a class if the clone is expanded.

CDR3 protein: CASTLTTKGPGNTIYF; CDR3 DNA: TGTGCCAGTACCCTCACCACCAAAGGACCTGGAAACACCATATATTTT; J gene: TRBJ1-3; CDR3 length: 16; D gene: -; clone size: -; V gene: TRBV19
CDR3 protein: CSVRNTEAFF; CDR3 DNA: TGCAGTGTCCGCAACACTGAAGCTTTCTTT; J gene: TRBJ1-1; CDR3 length: 10; D gene: -; clone size: -; V gene: TRBV29-1
CDR3 protein: CASSQDLAGAYNEQFF; CDR3 DNA: TGTGCCAGCAGCCAAGATTTGGCAGGGGCCTACAATGAGCAGTTCTTC; J gene: TRBJ2-1; CDR3 length: 16; D gene: -; clone size: -; V gene: TRBV3-1/TRBV3-2
CDR3 protein: CASSFFTSGVTYEQYF; CDR3 DNA: TGTGCCAGCAGTTTCTTCACTAGCGGGGTCACCTACGAGCAGTACTTC; J gene: TRBJ2-7; CDR3 length: 16; D gene: TRBD2; clone size: -; V gene: TRBV28
CDR3 protein: CASSPERQDNEQFF; CDR3 DNA: TGTGCCAGCAGCCCCGAAAGGCAGGATAATGAGCAGTTCTTC; J gene: TRBJ2-1; CDR3 length: 14; D gene: -; clone size: -; V gene: TRBV7-8
CDR3 protein: CASSDRGDTGELFF; CDR3 DNA: TGTGCCAGCAGTGACCGGGGAGACACCGGGGAGCTGTTTTTT; J gene: TRBJ2-2; CDR3 length: 14; D gene: -; clone size: -; V gene: TRBV6-4
CDR3 protein: CATTQGKNYNEQFF; CDR3 DNA: TGTGCCACCACACAGGGAAAAAACTACAATGAGCAGTTCTTC; J gene: TRBJ2-1; CDR3 length: 14; D gene: -; clone size: -; V gene: TRBV10-3
CDR3 protein: CASSLGWRSQETQYF; CDR3 DNA: TGTGCCAGCAGCCTCGGTTGGAGATCCCAAGAGACCCAGTACTTC; J gene: TRBJ2-5; CDR3 length: 15; D gene: -; clone size: once; V gene: TRBV7-3
CDR3 protein: CASSLKGDPNTGELFF; CDR3 DNA: TGCGCCAGCAGCTTGAAGGGGGACCCGAACACCGGGGAGCTGTTTTTT; J gene: TRBJ2-2; CDR3 length: 16; D gene: -; clone size: -; V gene: TRBV5-1
CDR3 protein: CASSGLAGASTDTQYF; CDR3 DNA: TGTGCCAGCAGCGGACTAGCGGGAGCTAGCACAGATACGCAGTATTTT; J gene: TRBJ2-3; CDR3 length: 16; D gene: TRBD2; clone size: few; V gene: TRBV7-9
CDR3 protein: CASSLNKGETQYF; CDR3 DNA: TGTGCCAGCAGCTTAAATAAAGGGGAGACCCAGTACTTC; J gene: TRBJ2-5; CDR3 length: 13; D gene: -; clone size: -; V gene: TRBV7-3
CDR3 protein: CASSLETSTDTQYF; CDR3 DNA: TGTGCCAGCAGCTTAGAGACCAGCACAGATACGCAGTATTTT; J gene: TRBJ2-3; CDR3 length: 14; D gene: -; clone size: -; V gene: TRBV7-3
CDR3 protein: CASSLMTGGNSYEQYF; CDR3 DNA: TGTGCCAGCAGCTTAATGACAGGGGGGAATAGCTACGAGCAGTACTTC; J gene: TRBJ2-7; CDR3 length: 16; D gene: TRBD1; clone size: -; V gene: TRBV5-8
CDR3 protein: CASSHKVLNTGELFF; CDR3 DNA: TGTGCCAGCAGCCACAAGGTACTAAACACCGGGGAGCTGTTTTTT; J gene: TRBJ2-2; CDR3 length: 15; D gene: -; clone size: -; V gene: TRBV4-2
CDR3 protein: CASRSTGTGGREQYF; CDR3 DNA: TGTGCCAGCAGATCCACCGGGACAGGGGGCAGGGAGCAGTACTTC; J gene: TRBJ2-7; CDR3 length: 15; D gene: TRBD1; clone size: -; V gene: TRBV11-1
CDR3 protein: CASSQLTGFGYTF; CDR3 DNA: TGTGCCAGCAGTCAATTGACAGGGTTTGGCTACACCTTC; J gene: TRBJ1-2; CDR3 length: 13; D gene: TRBD1; clone size: -; V gene: TRBV2
CDR3 protein: CASSPGLGVTGELFF; CDR3 DNA: TGCGCCAGCAGCCCGGGACTGGGGGTCACCGGGGAGCTGTTTTTT; J gene: TRBJ2-2; CDR3 length: 15; D gene: -; clone size: -; V gene: TRBV5-1
CDR3 protein: CASSYSRGRQEAQYF; CDR3 DNA: TGTGCCAGCAGTTACTCACGGGGCAGACAAGAGGCCCAGTACTTC; J gene: TRBJ2-5; CDR3 length: 15; D gene: -; clone size: once; V gene: TRBV6-6
CDR3 protein: CASSTGQGPQPQHF; CDR3 DNA: TGTGCCAGTAGTACCGGACAGGGGCCTCAGCCCCAGCATTTT; J gene: TRBJ1-5; CDR3 length: 14; D gene: TRBD1; clone size: -; V gene: TRBV19
CDR3 protein: CASRADRGSNQPQHF; CDR3 DNA: TGTGCCAGCAGGGCGGACAGGGGTAGCAATCAGCCCCAGCATTTT; J gene: TRBJ1-5; CDR3 length: 15; D gene: TRBD1; clone size: -; V gene: TRBV6-6
CDR3 protein: CASSASGTGARGYTF; CDR3 DNA: TGTGCCAGCAGTGCCTCCGGGACAGGTGCCCGGGGCTACACCTTC; J gene: TRBJ1-2; CDR3 length: 15; D gene: TRBD1; clone size: -; V gene: TRBV25-1
CDR3 protein: CASSPYRAMNTEAFF; CDR3 DNA: TGTGCCAGCAGCCCTTACAGGGCCATGAACACTGAAGCTTTCTTT; J gene: TRBJ1-1; CDR3 length: 15; D gene: -; clone size: -; V gene: TRBV7-9
CDR3 protein: CASSGSRTASTDTQYF; CDR3 DNA: TGTGCCAGCAGTGGATCCCGGACGGCTAGCACAGATACGCAGTATTTT; J gene: TRBJ2-3; CDR3 length: 16; D gene: -; clone size: -; V gene: TRBV6-1
CDR3 protein: CASSAGSSYNEQFF; CDR3 DNA: TGTGCCAGCAGCGCGGGGTCCTCCTACAATGAGCAGTTCTTC; J gene: TRBJ2-1; CDR3 length: 14; D gene: -; clone size: -; V gene: TRBV7-9
CDR3 protein: CASSPQGNTIYF; CDR3 DNA: TGTGCCAGCAGCCCACAGGGAAACACCATATATTTT; J gene: TRBJ1-3; CDR3 length: 12; D gene: -; clone size: -; V gene: TRBV7-2
CDR3 protein: CASSLGGTGVSYEQYF; CDR3 DNA: TGTGCCAGCAGCTTGGGCGGGACAGGGGTATCCTACGAGCAGTACTTC; J gene: TRBJ2-7; CDR3 length: 16; D gene: TRBD1; clone size: once; V gene: TRBV7-2
CDR3 protein: CASSSQAREQFF; CDR3 DNA: TGTGCCAGCAGCTCACAGGCAAGGGAGCAGTTCTTC; J gene: TRBJ2-1; CDR3 length: 12; D gene: -; clone size: -; V gene: TRBV5-4
CDR3 protein: CASKASLSYEQYF; CDR3 DNA: TGTGCCAGTAAAGCAAGTCTATCCTACGAGCAGTACTTC; J gene: TRBJ2-7; CDR3 length: 13; D gene: -; clone size: -; V gene: TRBV19
CDR3 protein: CASSLGLAGVNEQFF; CDR3 DNA: TGTGCCAGCAGCCTAGGACTAGCGGGGGTCAATGAGCAGTTCTTC; J gene: TRBJ2-1; CDR3 length: 15; D gene: TRBD2; clone size: -; V gene: TRBV7-7
CDR3 protein: CASRRPLEGSETQYF; CDR3 DNA: TGTGCCAGCAGACGGCCCCTGGAGGGGAGCGAGACCCAGTACTTC; J gene: TRBJ2-5; CDR3 length: 15; D gene: -; clone size: -; V gene: TRBV6-5
CDR3 protein: CASSLTGETIYSNQPQHF; CDR3 DNA: TGTGCCAGCAGTCTAACAGGGGAGACGATCTATAGCAATCAGCCCCAGCATTTT; J gene: TRBJ1-5; CDR3 length: 18; D gene: TRBD1; clone size: -; V gene: TRBV28
CDR3 protein: CASSQGVAPNTEAFF; CDR3 DNA: TGTGCCAGCTCACAAGGGGTGGCTCCGAACACTGAAGCTTTCTTT; J gene: TRBJ1-1; CDR3 length: 15; D gene: -; clone size: -; V gene: TRBV18
CDR3 protein: CAWSVGGVGEKLFF; CDR3 DNA: TGTGCCTGGAGTGTAGGGGGTGTCGGTGAAAAACTGTTTTTT; J gene: TRBJ1-4; CDR3 length: 14; D gene: -; clone size: once; V gene: TRBV30
CDR3 protein: CASSLGTASTDTQYF; CDR3 DNA: TGCGCCAGCAGCTTGGGGACAGCTAGCACAGATACGCAGTATTTT; J gene: TRBJ2-3; CDR3 length: 15; D gene: -; clone size: -; V gene: TRBV5-1
CDR3 protein: CASSLTGPAYGYTF; CDR3 DNA: TGTGCCAGCAGCTTAACGGGACCGGCCTATGGCTACACCTTC; J gene: TRBJ1-2; CDR3 length: 14; D gene: -; clone size: -; V gene: TRBV7-9
CDR3 protein: CASSIWGSEKLFF; CDR3 DNA: TGTGCCAGCAGTATATGGGGCTCTGAAAAACTGTTTTTT; J gene: TRBJ1-4; CDR3 length: 13; D gene: -; clone size: -; V gene: TRBV6-6
CDR3 protein: CASSLEAKGLAVQETQYF; CDR3 DNA: TGTGCCAGCAGCTTAGAAGCCAAGGGACTAGCGGTCCAAGAGACCCAGTACTTC; J gene: TRBJ2-5; CDR3 length: 18; D gene: TRBD2; clone size: -; V gene: TRBV7-8
CDR3 protein: CASSLSGVGYTF; CDR3 DNA: TGTGCCAGCAGTTTATCAGGGGTCGGCTACACCTTC; J gene: TRBJ1-2; CDR3 length: 12; D gene: -; clone size: -; V gene: TRBV28
CDR3 protein: CASSLGGRGNYGYTF; CDR3 DNA: TGTGCCAGCAGTTTAGGGGGGCGAGGAAACTATGGCTACACCTTC; J gene: TRBJ1-2; CDR3 length: 15; D gene: -; clone size: -; V gene: TRBV28
CDR3 protein: CASSLVGGGYNEQFF; CDR3 DNA: TGTGCCAGCAGCTTAGTGGGCGGGGGGTACAATGAGCAGTTCTTC; J gene: TRBJ2-1; CDR3 length: 15; D gene: TRBD2; clone size: -; V gene: TRBV7-9
CDR3 protein: CASIGRDLGEQYF; CDR3 DNA: TGTGCCAGTATTGGGAGGGATTTGGGTGAGCAGTACTTC; J gene: TRBJ2-7; CDR3 length: 13; D gene: TRBD2; clone size: -; V gene: TRBV19
CDR3 protein: CASSLGWRGQGLYEQYF; CDR3 DNA: TGTGCCAGCAGCTTGGGTTGGAGAGGACAGGGCCTCTACGAGCAGTACTTC; J gene: TRBJ2-7; CDR3 length: 17; D gene: TRBD1; clone size: -; V gene: TRBV5-5
CDR3 protein: CASRLAGDEQFF; CDR3 DNA: TGTGCCAGCAGACTAGCGGGGGATGAGCAGTTCTTC; J gene: TRBJ2-1; CDR3 length: 12; D gene: TRBD2; clone size: -; V gene: TRBV2
CDR3 protein: CASSLTGTSGYEQYF; CDR3 DNA: TGTGCCAGCAGCCTGACCGGGACTAGCGGCTACGAGCAGTACTTC; J gene: TRBJ2-7; CDR3 length: 15; D gene: TRBD2; clone size: -; V gene: TRBV6-5
CDR3 protein: CASSLPGQGYEQYF; CDR3 DNA: TGTGCCAGCAGCCTTCCGGGACAGGGCTACGAGCAGTACTTC; J gene: TRBJ2-7; CDR3 length: 14; D gene: TRBD1; clone size: -; V gene: TRBV5-8
CDR3 protein: CASSFGLEETQYF; CDR3 DNA: TGCGCCAGCAGCTTCGGACTGGAAGAGACCCAGTACTTC; J gene: TRBJ2-5; CDR3 length: 13; D gene: -; clone size: -; V gene: TRBV5-1
CDR3 protein: CASRRRINQPQHF; CDR3 DNA: TGCGCCAGCAGAAGACGGATCAATCAGCCCCAGCATTTT; J gene: TRBJ1-5; CDR3 length: 13; D gene: -; clone size: -; V gene: TRBV10-2
CDR3 protein: CASSSDSQETQYF; CDR3 DNA: TGTGCCAGCAGTTCCGACAGCCAAGAGACCCAGTACTTC; J gene: TRBJ2-5; CDR3 length: 13; D gene: -; clone size: -; V gene: TRBV28
CDR3 protein: CASSHGGTEAFF; CDR3 DNA: TGTGCCAGCAGTCACGGAGGAACTGAAGCTTTCTTT; J gene: TRBJ1-1; CDR3 length: 12; D gene: -; clone size: -; V gene: TRBV7-2
CDR3 protein: CSAGQGANTEAFF; CDR3 DNA: TGCAGCGCGGGACAGGGCGCGAACACTGAAGCTTTCTTT; J gene: TRBJ1-1; CDR3 length: 13; D gene: TRBD1; clone size: -; V gene: TRBV29-1
CDR3 protein: CASSAPTGAYNSPLHF; CDR3 DNA: TGTGCCAGCAGCGCTCCGACAGGGGCGTATAATTCACCCCTCCACTTT; J gene: TRBJ1-6; CDR3 length: 16; D gene: TRBD1; clone size: once; V gene: TRBV9
CDR3 protein: CASSLLGGTNYGYTF; CDR3 DNA: TGTGCCAGCAGCCTACTGGGGGGTACCAACTATGGCTACACCTTC; J gene: TRBJ1-2; CDR3 length: 15; D gene: -; clone size: -; V gene: TRBV2
CDR3 protein: CASSLVAKNTEAFF; CDR3 DNA: TGTGCCAGCAGCTTAGTGGCCAAAAACACTGAAGCTTTCTTT; J gene: TRBJ1-1; CDR3 length: 14; D gene: -; clone size: few; V gene: TRBV7-9
CDR3 protein: CASSFSQGDEQFF; CDR3 DNA: TGTGCCAGCAGTTTTTCCCAAGGCGATGAGCAGTTCTTC; J gene: TRBJ2-1; CDR3 length: 13; D gene: -; clone size: few; V gene: TRBV12-3/TRBV12-4